The 30 T cell receptor beta chains given below trace back to one sample, sequenced in a study of CD8+ T cells in alopecia areata. In each case, RNA was isolated and then reverse transcribed into cDNA as the sequencing template. Assay: immunoSEQ multiplex PCR; the TCRdb copy retains only in-frame clones and omits some. The sample holds about 300,000 clones, roughly 60% seen once. Treatment in this sample: oral pan-JAK inhibitor, 5-10 mg twice daily. Sequencing was performed on CD4+ T cells sorted from blood, taken at week 24, from a patient treated with tofacitinib. Receptors originate from a human donor with alopecia areata.

This clone appeared a few times. Additional DNA sequences in this sample encode the identical CDR3. The chain links TRBV29-1 to TRBJ1-3; D is unclear. Germline assignment: CDR1 SQVTM and CDR2 ANQGSEA. Trimming stripped 6 bases from V and 1 base from J, with 4 bases between. CDR3 length equals 11 residues. The CDR3 bases are TGCAGCGTCCGGTCTGGAAACACCATATATTTT. Encoded protein: CSVRSGNTIYF.

This chain links TRBV2 with TRBJ2-1; D is unresolved. With 2 bases removed from V and 6 bases from J, the gap between germline ends came to 11 bases. The CDR3 is 14 amino acids. Germline V CDR1 and CDR2: SNHLY, FYNNEI. Here the CDR3 DNA reads TGTGCCAGCAGTGAACGGCCAGGTTTCAATGAGCAGTTCTTC. Translated, it gives CASSERPGFNEQFF.

This clone appeared a few times. This chain links TRBV29-1 with TRBJ1-1; D is unclear. The CDR3 contains 12 residues. Trimming stripped 3 bases from V and 2 bases from J, with 7 bases between. Germline V gene sequence: CDR1 SQVTM, CDR2 ANQGSEA. DNA for the CDR3: TGCAGCGTTGACTGGCCCAACACTGAAGCTTTCTTT. It yields the protein CSVDWPNTEAFF.

The chain links TRBV7-2 to TRBJ2-2; D remains unclear. Between the trimmed V and J ends, which lost 5 bases and 2 bases, there was a span of 9 bases. This CDR3 is 14 amino acids long. Germline V gives CDR1 SGHTA, CDR2 FQGNSA. CDR3 protein: CASSTLYNTGELFF. The CDR3 region has the DNA TGTGCCAGCAGCACCCTTTACAACACCGGGGAGCTGTTTTTT.

V is TRBV28 and J is TRBJ2-7, with unresolved D. Between the trimmed V and J ends, which lost 11 bases and 3 bases, there was a span of 14 bases. Looked up from germline, CDR1 is MDHEN and CDR2 is SYDVKM. This CDR3 is built from 12 residues. CDR3 amino acids: CACRSSGYEQYF. DNA for the CDR3: TGTGCCTGCCGGTCCTCTGGCTACGAGCAGTACTTC.

This clone was observed a single time. The genes are TRBV30 and TRBJ2-3, with D unclear. Germline V gene data show CDR1 as GTSNPN and CDR2 as SVGIG (reference sequence). The V and J ends lost 4 bases and 5 bases respectively, with 10 bases between them. The CDR3 totals 12 residues. The DNA of the CDR3 is TGTGCCTGGACTGACACACTAGATACGCAGTATTTT. Encoded protein: CAWTDTLDTQYF.

The genes are TRBV7-9 and TRBJ2-7, with TRBD1 identical over 7 bases. The CDR3 length is 15 residues. V was clipped by 4 bases and J by 4 bases; unmatched bases: 10. Germline V CDR1 and CDR2: SEHNR, FQNEAQ (reference sequence). The CDR3 sequence is CASSSEGARQYEQYF. CDR3 in DNA: TGTGCCAGCAGCTCCGAGGGGGCTCGGCAATACGAGCAGTACTTC.

This clone was observed a handful of times. The chain joins TRBV29-1 to TRBJ1-5; TRBD1 matches at 10 bases. Germline-derived CDR1 and CDR2 are SQVTM and ANQGSEA. The CDR3 is 12 amino acids. Trimming at V came to 5 bases and at J to 11 bases, leaving 6 bases not matched to a gene. The CDR3 coding sequence is TGCAGCGTTCGGACAGGGGGAGCGTCCCAGCATTTT. The encoded protein is CSVRTGGASQHF.

In DNA, the CDR3 is TGCAGCGTTAAAACGACAAGGGGCGGGAACTATGGCTACACCTTC. Protein product: CSVKTTRGGNYGYTF. The chain is built from TRBV29-1 and TRBJ1-2; D is possibly TRBD1 (5 bases). Germline V gene sequence: CDR1 SQVTM, CDR2 ANQGSEA. With 5 bases removed from V and 2 bases from J, the gap between germline ends came to 18 bases. This CDR3 is 15 amino acids long.

The chain has TRBV30 and TRBJ1-2, with D unclear. Germline V gene sequence: CDR1 GTSNPN, CDR2 SVGIG (reference sequence). The CDR3 length is 14 residues. Trimming took 2 bases from V and 4 from J, leaving 14 bases between them. Written as DNA, the CDR3 is TGTGCCTGGAGTCGTATCCTGGATGGCTATGGCTACACCTTC. Translated, it gives CAWSRILDGYGYTF.

The chain joins TRBV30 to TRBJ1-4; D gene unclear. The V and J ends lost 0 bases and 0 bases respectively, with 14 bases between them. The CDR3 is 17 residues long. CDR1 and CDR2 (germline): GTSNPN, SVGIG (reference sequence). CDR3 nucleotide sequence: TGTGCCTGGAGTGTTAAGGGCCGGCGGTCAACTAATGAAAAACTGTTTTTT. It yields the protein CAWSVKGRRSTNEKLFF.

The genes are TRBV5-1 and TRBJ1-6, with 8 positions matching TRBD1. V was clipped by 0 bases and J by 9 bases; unmatched bases: 5. Germline V gene data show CDR1 as SGHRS and CDR2 as YFSETQ. The CDR3 is made up of 15 amino acids. This CDR3 is CASSLGTGWGSPLHF. The CDR3 nucleotides read TGCGCCAGCAGCTTGGGGACAGGGTGGGGTTCACCCCTCCACTTT. Together with reference TRBV5-1 and TRBJ1-6, the CDR3 gives the full variable domain: KAGVTQTPRYLIKTRGQQVTLSCSPISGHRSVSWYQQTPGQGLQFLFEYFSETQRNKGNFPGRFSGRQFSNSRSEMNVSTLELGDSALYLCASSLGTGWGSPLHFGNGTRLTVT.

V gene TRBV4-3 combines with J gene TRBJ1-2; D not certain. V shed 0 bases and J shed 7 bases, with 6 bases lying between them. The CDR3 extends over 12 amino acids. Looked up from germline, CDR1 is LGHNA and CDR2 is YSLEER. CDR3 sequence reads: CASSQDFSGYTF. For the CDR3, the DNA is TGCGCCAGCAGCCAAGATTTTAGTGGCTACACCTTC.

This sequence joins TRBV28 and TRBJ2-5; D possibly corresponds to TRBD2 (6 bases). This CDR3 comprises 15 residues. V dropped 0 bases and J dropped 2 bases, with 10 bases sitting between them. Germline CDR1 and CDR2: MDHEN and SYDVKM. The CDR3 region has the DNA TGTGCCAGCAGTTTATGGGGACTCCCACAAGAGACCCAGTACTTC. It translates to CASSLWGLPQETQYF.

V gene TRBV2 combines with J gene TRBJ2-1; perhaps TRBD1 as D (5 bases). The V gene's germline CDR1 is SNHLY and CDR2 FYNNEI. V lost 11 bases, J lost 0 bases, and 14 bases lay in between. This CDR3 contains 14 residues. The CDR3 is CAADPQGSYNEQFF. CDR3 in DNA: TGTGCCGCGGACCCCCAGGGCTCCTACAATGAGCAGTTCTTC.

The chain couples TRBV10-3 to TRBJ2-7, with D uncertain. Looked up from germline, CDR1 is ENHRY and CDR2 is SYGVKD. The V end was cut by 0 bases, the J end by 1 base, with 7 bases between. This CDR3 is 14 amino acids long. CDR3: CAISESGGSYEQYF. In nucleotides, the CDR3 is TGTGCCATCAGTGAGTCAGGCGGATCCTACGAGCAGTACTTC.

V is TRBV5-1 and J is TRBJ2-7, with D possibly matching TRBD1 (6 bases). Germline lookup yields CDR1 SGHRS and CDR2 YFSETQ. The CDR3 spans 14 residues. The V gene lost 7 bases and the J gene lost 1 base, with 15 bases spanning the gap. The DNA for the CDR3 is TGCGCCAGCCAAGAACTAGACAGGTCCTACGAGCAGTACTTC. It is translated as CASQELDRSYEQYF.

J is TRBJ1-1 and V is TRBV30, with D hard to call. CDR3 length: 16 residues. Trimming pared 2 bases from V and 1 base from J, leaving 17 bases between. Germline assignment: CDR1 GTSNPN and CDR2 SVGIG (reference sequence). The CDR3 here is CAWSSGRLRSNTEAFF. The CDR3 nucleotides read TGTGCCTGGAGTAGTGGCAGGCTTCGATCGAACACTGAAGCTTTCTTT.

This clone came up a few times. The chain is built from TRBV11-1 and TRBJ2-6; 9 bases align to TRBD1. V trimming: 6 bases; J trimming: 4 bases; junction bases outside the gene matches: 10. Germline-derived CDR1 and CDR2 are SGHAT and FQDESV (reference sequence). The CDR3 consists of 17 residues. The CDR3 loop reads CASSPGTGTRGANVLTF. The CDR3 DNA is TGTGCCAGCAGTCCCGGGACAGGGACGCGGGGGGCCAACGTCCTGACTTTC.

This chain links TRBV15 with TRBJ1-2; tentatively, D is TRBD1 (5 bases). The CDR3 is 14 residues long. In germline, CDR1 is LNHNV, CDR2 YYDKDF (reference sequence). Trimming cost V 9 bases and J 4 bases, with 18 bases left between them. The CDR3: CATSDDPGLYGYTF. In DNA form, the CDR3 reads TGTGCCACGTCGGACGACCCAGGGCTCTATGGCTACACCTTC.

This clone has just a few counts. This sequence joins TRBV29-1 and TRBJ1-1; a possible D gene is TRBD1 (6 bases). The CDR3 totals 13 residues. V lost 6 bases, J lost 1 base, and 12 bases lay in between. Germline assignment: CDR1 SQVTM and CDR2 ANQGSEA. The CDR3 DNA follows: TGCAGCGTGCGACAGGACCCGAACACTGAAGCTTTCTTT. Residues: CSVRQDPNTEAFF.

V gene TRBV4-1 combines with J gene TRBJ2-7, with a weak D call TRBD1 (6 bases). V shed 4 bases and J shed 0 bases, with 19 bases lying between them. Germline-derived CDR1 and CDR2 are MGHRA and YSYEKL. The CDR3 runs 17 residues. For the CDR3, the DNA is TGCGCCAGCAGCCGGGGATTCGGACAGTCTGGCTCCTACGAGCAGTACTTC. It is translated as CASSRGFGQSGSYEQYF.

The V call is TRBV5-1, the J call TRBJ1-1; D unresolved. Germline values: CDR1 SGHRS, CDR2 YFSETQ. This CDR3 is 13 amino acids long. V dropped 3 bases and J dropped 0 bases, with 6 bases sitting between them. CDR3 residues: CASSSALNTEAFF. In DNA, the CDR3 is TGCGCCAGCAGCTCCGCATTGAACACTGAAGCTTTCTTT.

This clone has just one count. This chain links TRBV7-2 with TRBJ2-2; TRBD1 aligns across 8 bases. The V gene end was trimmed by 2 bases and the J gene end by 2 bases; junction bases not matched to a gene: 4. This CDR3 has 16 residues. CDR1 and CDR2 (germline): SGHTA, FQGNSA. CDR3: CASSLQGAANTGELFF. CDR3 in DNA: TGTGCCAGCAGCTTACAGGGGGCGGCTAACACCGGGGAGCTGTTTTTT.

The chain has TRBV7-9 and TRBJ2-5; D is possibly TRBD2 (6 bases). CDR3 size: 17 residues. V was shortened by 5 bases and J by 3 bases, with 22 bases between the two germline ends. Germline V gene sequence: CDR1 SEHNR, CDR2 FQNEAQ (reference sequence). For the CDR3, the DNA is TGTGCCAGCAGCCCGTACCAATTAGCGGAAATCAAAGAGACCCAGTACTTC. Protein product: CASSPYQLAEIKETQYF.

Concerning this clone: A junction boundary mismatches the germline segment, possibly from a read error. Here the CDR3 reads CSARKGYERYF. The CDR3 DNA reads as TGCAGTGCTAGGAAAGGCTACGAGCGGTACTTC. The J gene is TRBJ2-7, the V gene TRBV20-1; no definite D call. The CDR3 consists of 11 residues. Looked up from germline, CDR1 is DFQATT and CDR2 is SNEGSKA (reference sequence).

The chain joins TRBV25-1 to TRBJ2-2, with D hard to call. Germline V gene data show CDR1 as MGHDK and CDR2 as SYGVNS. Trimming stripped 4 bases from V and 7 bases from J, with 7 bases between. The CDR3 extends over 12 amino acids. CDR3 nucleotide sequence: TGTGCCAGCAGTGCAAAGGACGGGGAGCTGTTTTTT. Translating it yields CASSAKDGELFF.

This clone was seen only a few times. The chain links TRBV5-4 to TRBJ2-3; possible D gene TRBD2, 7 bases. The CDR3 totals 15 residues. Per germline, CDR1 SGHNT and CDR2 YYREEE (reference sequence). V was clipped by 4 bases and J by 7 bases, with 19 bases between them. The CDR3 reads CASSLARGGGYTQYF. In DNA, the CDR3 is TGTGCCAGCAGCCTCGCTAGGGGGGGCGGGTATACGCAGTATTTT.

The genes are TRBV29-1 and TRBJ1-3; D uncertain. Trimming stripped 6 bases from V and 0 bases from J, with 21 bases between. The CDR3 is made up of 17 amino acids. CDR1 and CDR2 (germline): SQVTM, ANQGSEA. The CDR3 bases are TGCAGCGTCTTGCGGGGAGACGTACCACTCTCTGGAAACACCATATATTTT. Translating it yields CSVLRGDVPLSGNTIYF.

V gene TRBV5-1 combines with J gene TRBJ2-5; 8 bases align to TRBD2. The CDR3 contains 15 residues. The V gene's germline CDR1 is SGHRS and CDR2 YFSETQ. Trimming removed 4 bases from V and 5 bases from J; junction bases left unmatched: 10. CDR3: CASSPDNGGAETQYF. In DNA, the CDR3 is TGCGCCAGCAGCCCGGACAACGGGGGGGCGGAGACCCAGTACTTC.